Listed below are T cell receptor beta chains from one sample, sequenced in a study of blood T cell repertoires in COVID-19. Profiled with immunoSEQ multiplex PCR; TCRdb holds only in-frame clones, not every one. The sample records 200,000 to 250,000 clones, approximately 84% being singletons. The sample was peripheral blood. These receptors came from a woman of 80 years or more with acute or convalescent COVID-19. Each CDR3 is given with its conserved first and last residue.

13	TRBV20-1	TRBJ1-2	CSASQGASYGYTF
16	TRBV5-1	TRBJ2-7	CAYLGSTAPREDEQYF
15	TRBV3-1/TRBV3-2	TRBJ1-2	CASSQGTGGNYGYTF
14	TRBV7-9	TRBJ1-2	CASSLEWLPSGYTF
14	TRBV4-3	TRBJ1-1	CASSQDPWDRGAFF
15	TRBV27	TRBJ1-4	CASSGRQGVAEKLFF
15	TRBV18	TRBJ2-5	CASSPSGQGPETQYF
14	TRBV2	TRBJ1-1	CASSGTGGDTEAFF
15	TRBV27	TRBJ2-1	CASSVPGLVKNEQFF
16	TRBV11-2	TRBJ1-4	CASSLGVMGTNEKLFF
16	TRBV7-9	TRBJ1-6	CASSPEGTTSNSPLHF
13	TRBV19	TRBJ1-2	CASAFEVGYGYTF
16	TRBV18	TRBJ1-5	CASSPLQGDSNQPQHF
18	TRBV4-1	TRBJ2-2	CASSQVLQGAPNTGELFF
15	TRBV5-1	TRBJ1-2	CASSLSGLQGYGYTF
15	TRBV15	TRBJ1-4	CATSTYRGSDEKLFF
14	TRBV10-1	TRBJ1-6	CASRAQGQNSPLHF
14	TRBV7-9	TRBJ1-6	CASSLAGANSPLHF
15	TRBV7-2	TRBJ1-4	CASSLGGQGYEKLFF
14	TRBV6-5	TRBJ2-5	CASPPDRSQETQYF
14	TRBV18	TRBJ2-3	CATTLGVGTDTQYF
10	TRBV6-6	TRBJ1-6	CASIDSPLHF
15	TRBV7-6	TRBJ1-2	CASSAGGTDLYGYTF
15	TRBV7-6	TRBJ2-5	CASSLVGGSQETQYF
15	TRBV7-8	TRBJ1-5	CASSLRMEGNQPQHF
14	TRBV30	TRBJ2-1	CARTGGLAGGEQFF
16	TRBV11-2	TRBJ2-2	CASSLMPSGNTGELFF
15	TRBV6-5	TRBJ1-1	CASSYSRGPGTEAFF
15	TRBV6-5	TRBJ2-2	CASSRGQLNTGELFF
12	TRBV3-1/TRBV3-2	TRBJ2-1	CASSQERFGQFF
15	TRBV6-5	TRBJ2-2	CASRPTGVRTGELFF
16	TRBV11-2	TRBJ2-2	CASSLVAAGSTGELFF
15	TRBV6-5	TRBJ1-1	CASRVGTGGGTEAFF
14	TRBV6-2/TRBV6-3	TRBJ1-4	CASSQGQPNEKLFF
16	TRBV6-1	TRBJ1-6	CASSEPGQGLNSPLHF
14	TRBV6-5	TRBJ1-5	CASSLQGDNQPQHF